This TCR beta chain was profiled in a study of regulatory T cells (dated by TCRdb to the late 2010s). In the study overall: The study compared T-cell receptor beta repertoires of sorted regulatory, conventional CD4+ and CD8+ T cells between CD3G-deficient patients and healthy controls. What the authors observed across the whole study: Repertoires from patients had restricted unique TRB V-J pairs and skewed V and J gene usage, with the strongest effect in regulatory T cells. Enrichment for hydrophobic residues at CDR3 positions 6 and 7 was found in conventional CD4+ T cells from CD3G-deficient patients, suggesting more self-reactive specificities.

All CD3G-deficient patients had evidence of autoimmunity, which was more severe in two of the patients. At the time of testing, the patients were between 2 and 39 years old, and their CD4+ and CD8+ T cells had reduced naive proportions and increased memory proportions. CD4+ cells were FACS-sorted into CD25-high CD127-low regulatory T cells and CD25-low CD127-high conventional CD4+ T cells. Over five individuals with CD3G deficiency made up the patient group. An international network of physicians across the United States, Europe and Asia provided the patient samples and clinical data. Peripheral blood mononuclear cells were isolated by Ficoll density separation. On this clone: The target of this receptor is not known. The input lacks base qualities; no much larger clone sits a single base away.

The multiplex PCR used 52 forward TRBV primers and 13 reverse TRBJ primers, with assay-based and computational corrections for amplification bias. Within the immunoSEQ assay, multiplex PCR amplified rearranged TRB loci from genomic DNA. TRB amplicons were sequenced using an Illumina HiSeq platform. The paper's processing steps were these. Custom algorithms error-filtered the raw sequences and aligned the raw sequences to reference gene sequences, after which the immunoSEQ online tools were used for analysis. The frequencies of productive and nonproductive TRB rearrangements were evaluated among unique sequences as well as among total sequences. Hydrophobicity and amino acid composition of residues 6 and 7 within the TRB CDR3 were used to estimate the potential for self-reactivity. For group comparisons, t tests, Mann-Whitney tests or two-way ANOVA were performed in Prism software. Sourced from immuneACCESS, this table was stored by TCRdb with only in-frame sequences that have V and J called. A share of the clones is absent; for the studies checked, an unresolved V gene accounts for under half, and the remainder has no known explanation. That table supplies the V and J calls and clone size; D and trimming were determined from the DNA. The sample yields fewer than 20,000 clones; 84% were counted once. Approximately 8% of the sample belongs to the ten largest clones.

The source is a person in their thirties with CD3G deficiency. The specimen was conventional CD4+ T cells sorted from blood.

CDR3 reads: CASSGGGLAPTGELFF. The DNA is as follows: TGTGCCAGCAGTGGCGGGGGACTAGCTCCCACCGGGGAGCTGTTTTTT. The sequence links TRBV28 to TRBJ2-2; TRBD2 agrees with 9 junctional bases. The CDR1 and CDR2 encoded by the germline V gene are MDHEN and SYDVKM. V is cut back by 5 bases and J by 4 bases, with 8 bases in the junction unmatched. The CDR3, cysteine through phenylalanine, is 16 amino acids long. Just the 48-base CDR3 DNA is kept, in frame starting at base 1.